This T cell receptor (beta chain) derives from a study of blood T cells in healthy people across ages. Whole-study results and caveats: Versus aged donors, long-lived donors had higher diversity and more naive CD4+ cells. Among T cells, TCR beta diversity per million cells dropped roughly linearly as age rose.

A second PCR, run for about 7 to 11 cycles, used a sample-barcoded 5' primer plus a J-beta primer mix. A single record per CDR3 protein comes from TCRdb applying MiXCR to the 5' RACE reads. The sample carries hundreds of thousands of distinct CDR3 sequences, roughly 30% recorded once. This clonotype was recorded a few times. Its antigen remains unknown. The CDR3 consists of 16 residues. Germline CDR1 and CDR2: MNHEY and SVGEGT. Trimming cost V 5 bases and J 1 base; bases outside gene matches: 8. This clonotype was sampled from a woman older than 75 in good health. Sequenced material: blood. V gene TRBV6-2 or TRBV6-3 combines with J gene TRBJ1-5; 7 bases line up with TRBD1. The CDR3 here is CASSQRQGKSNQPQHF. In nucleotides, the CDR3 is TGTGCCAGCAGTCAACGACAGGGAAAGAGCAATCAGCCCCAGCATTTT.